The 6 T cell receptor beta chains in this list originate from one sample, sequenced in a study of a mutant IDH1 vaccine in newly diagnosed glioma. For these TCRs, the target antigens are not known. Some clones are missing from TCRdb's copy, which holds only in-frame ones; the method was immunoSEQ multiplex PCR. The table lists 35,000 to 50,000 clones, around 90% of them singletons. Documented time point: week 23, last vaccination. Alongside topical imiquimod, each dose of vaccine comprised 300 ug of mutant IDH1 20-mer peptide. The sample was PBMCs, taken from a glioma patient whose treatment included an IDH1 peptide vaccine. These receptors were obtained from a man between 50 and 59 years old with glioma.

DNA of the CDR3: TGTGCCAGTAGGATCTCAGGGGATACGCAGTATTTT. Its protein is CASRISGDTQYF. The rearrangement links TRBV19 to TRBJ2-3; possibly TRBD1 for D (5 bases). This CDR3 is built from 12 residues. The V end lost 6 bases, the J end lost 6 bases, and 10 bases lay between the germline ends. Germline CDR1 reads LNHDA; CDR2 reads SQIVND (reference sequence).

In DNA, the CDR3 is TGCGCCAGCAGCTTCGAGCAGACGAACACTGAAGCTTTCTTT. This encodes CASSFEQTNTEAFF. The chain has TRBV5-1 and TRBJ1-1; D gene unclear. The V and J ends lost 2 bases and 1 base respectively, with 9 bases between them. Per germline, CDR1 SGHRS and CDR2 YFSETQ. This CDR3 is built from 14 residues. Using reference TRBV5-1 and TRBJ1-1 for the parts outside the CDR3, the full variable domain is KAGVTQTPRYLIKTRGQQVTLSCSPISGHRSVSWYQQTPGQGLQFLFEYFSETQRNKGNFPGRFSGRQFSNSRSEMNVSTLELGDSALYLCASSFEQTNTEAFFGQGTRLTVV.

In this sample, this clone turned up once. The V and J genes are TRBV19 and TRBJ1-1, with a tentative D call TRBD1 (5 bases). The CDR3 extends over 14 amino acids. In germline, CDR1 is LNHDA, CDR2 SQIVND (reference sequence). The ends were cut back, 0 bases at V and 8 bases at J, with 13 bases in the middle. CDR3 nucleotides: TGTGCCAGTAGTATAGATCGAGGAGGGGCAGAAGCTTTCTTT. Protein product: CASSIDRGGAEAFF.

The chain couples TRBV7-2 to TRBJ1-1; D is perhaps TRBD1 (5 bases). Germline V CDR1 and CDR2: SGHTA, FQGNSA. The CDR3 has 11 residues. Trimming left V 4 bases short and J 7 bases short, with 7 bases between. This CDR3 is CASSWRGEAFF. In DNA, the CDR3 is TGTGCCAGCAGCTGGAGGGGTGAAGCTTTCTTT.

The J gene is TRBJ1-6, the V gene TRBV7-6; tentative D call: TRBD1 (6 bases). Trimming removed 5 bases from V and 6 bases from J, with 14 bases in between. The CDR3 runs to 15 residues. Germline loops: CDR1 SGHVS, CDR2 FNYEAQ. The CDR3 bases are TGTGCCAGCAGCGGTTACGGACAGAGTAATTCACCCCTCCACTTT. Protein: CASSGYGQSNSPLHF. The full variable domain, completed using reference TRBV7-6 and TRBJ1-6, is GAGVSQSPRYKVTKRGQDVALRCDPISGHVSLYWYRQALGQGPEFLTYFNYEAQQDKSGLPNDRFSAERPEGSISTLTIQRTEQRDSAMYRCASSGYGQSNSPLHFGNGTRLTVT.

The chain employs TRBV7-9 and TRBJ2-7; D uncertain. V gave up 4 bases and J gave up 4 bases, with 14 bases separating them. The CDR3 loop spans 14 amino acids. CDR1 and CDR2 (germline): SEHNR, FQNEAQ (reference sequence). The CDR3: CASSSKTNRYEQYF. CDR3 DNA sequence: TGTGCCAGCAGCTCAAAGACAAATAGGTACGAGCAGTACTTC.